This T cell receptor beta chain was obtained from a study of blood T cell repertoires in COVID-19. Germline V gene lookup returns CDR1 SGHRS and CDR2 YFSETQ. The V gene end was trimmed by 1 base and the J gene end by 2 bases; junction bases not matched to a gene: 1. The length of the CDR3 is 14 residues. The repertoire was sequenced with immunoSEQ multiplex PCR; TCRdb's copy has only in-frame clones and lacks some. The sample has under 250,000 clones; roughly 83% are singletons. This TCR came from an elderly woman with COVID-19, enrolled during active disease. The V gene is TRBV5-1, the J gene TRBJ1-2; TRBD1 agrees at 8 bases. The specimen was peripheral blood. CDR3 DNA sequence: TGCGCCAGCAGCTTGACAGGGGGGAACTATGGCTACACCTTC. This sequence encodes CASSLTGGNYGYTF.